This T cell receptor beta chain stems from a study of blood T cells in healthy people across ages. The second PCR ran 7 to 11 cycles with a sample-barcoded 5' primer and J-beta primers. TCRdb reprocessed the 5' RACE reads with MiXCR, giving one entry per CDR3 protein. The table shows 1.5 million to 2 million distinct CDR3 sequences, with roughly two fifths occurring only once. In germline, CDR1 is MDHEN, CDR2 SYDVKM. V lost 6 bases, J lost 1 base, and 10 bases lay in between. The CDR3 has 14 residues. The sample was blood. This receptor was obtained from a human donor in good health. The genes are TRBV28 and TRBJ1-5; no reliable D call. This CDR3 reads CASRLPGSNQPQHF. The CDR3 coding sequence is TGTGCCAGCAGACTACCCGGCAGCAATCAGCCCCAGCATTTT.